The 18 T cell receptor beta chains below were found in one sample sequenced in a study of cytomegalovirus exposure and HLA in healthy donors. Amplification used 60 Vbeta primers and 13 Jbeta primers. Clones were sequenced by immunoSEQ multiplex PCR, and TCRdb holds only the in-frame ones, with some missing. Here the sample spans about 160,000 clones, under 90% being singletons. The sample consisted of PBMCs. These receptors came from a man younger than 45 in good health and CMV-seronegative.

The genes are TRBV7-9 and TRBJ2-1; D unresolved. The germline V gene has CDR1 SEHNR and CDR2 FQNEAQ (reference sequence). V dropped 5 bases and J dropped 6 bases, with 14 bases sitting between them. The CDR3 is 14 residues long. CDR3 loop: CASSVSRAGNEQFF. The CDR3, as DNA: TGTGCCAGCAGCGTTAGTAGAGCCGGCAATGAGCAGTTCTTC.

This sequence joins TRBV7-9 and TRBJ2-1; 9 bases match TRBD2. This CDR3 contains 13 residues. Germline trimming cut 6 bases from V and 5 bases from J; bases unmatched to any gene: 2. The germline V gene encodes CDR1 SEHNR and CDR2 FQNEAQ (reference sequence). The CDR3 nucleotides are TGTGCCAGCAGACTAGCGGGCGACAATGAGCAGTTCTTC. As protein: CASRLAGDNEQFF.

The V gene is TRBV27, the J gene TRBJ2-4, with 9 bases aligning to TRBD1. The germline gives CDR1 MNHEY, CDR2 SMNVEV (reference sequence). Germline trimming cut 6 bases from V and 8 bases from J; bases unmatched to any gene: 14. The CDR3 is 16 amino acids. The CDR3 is CASSLSRGQGRDIQYF. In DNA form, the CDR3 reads TGTGCCAGCAGCCTCTCCCGGGGACAGGGACGTGACATTCAGTACTTC.

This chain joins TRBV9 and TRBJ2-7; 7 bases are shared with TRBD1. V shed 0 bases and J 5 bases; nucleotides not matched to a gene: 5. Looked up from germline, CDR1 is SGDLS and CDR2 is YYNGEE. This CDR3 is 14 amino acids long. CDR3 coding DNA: TGTGCCAGCAGCGTAGGGGGACAGAAGCACGAGCAGTACTTC. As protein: CASSVGGQKHEQYF.

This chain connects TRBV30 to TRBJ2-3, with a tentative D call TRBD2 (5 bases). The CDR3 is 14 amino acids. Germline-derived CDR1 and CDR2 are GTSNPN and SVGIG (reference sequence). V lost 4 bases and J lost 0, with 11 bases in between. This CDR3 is CAWTSRGSTDTQYF. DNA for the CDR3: TGTGCCTGGACGAGTCGGGGTAGCACAGATACGCAGTATTTT.

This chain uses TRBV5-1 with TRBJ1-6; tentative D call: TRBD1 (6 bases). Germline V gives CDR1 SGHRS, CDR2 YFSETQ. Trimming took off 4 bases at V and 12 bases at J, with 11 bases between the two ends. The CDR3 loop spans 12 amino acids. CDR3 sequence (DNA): TGCGCCAGCAGCACCGAAGGGGGACCCCTCCACTTT. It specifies CASSTEGGPLHF. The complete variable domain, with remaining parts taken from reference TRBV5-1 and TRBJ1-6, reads KAGVTQTPRYLIKTRGQQVTLSCSPISGHRSVSWYQQTPGQGLQFLFEYFSETQRNKGNFPGRFSGRQFSNSRSEMNVSTLELGDSALYLCASSTEGGPLHFGNGTRLTVT.

CDR3 DNA: TGCAGCGCCGGGGGAAGACGAGCCGATGAGCAGTTCTTC. Protein product: CSAGGRRADEQFF. This chain joins TRBV29-1 and TRBJ2-1; possibly TRBD2 for D (6 bases). From germline, CDR1 is SQVTM and CDR2 ANQGSEA. The V end lost 7 bases, the J end lost 8 bases, and 18 bases lay between the germline ends. CDR3 length: 13 residues.

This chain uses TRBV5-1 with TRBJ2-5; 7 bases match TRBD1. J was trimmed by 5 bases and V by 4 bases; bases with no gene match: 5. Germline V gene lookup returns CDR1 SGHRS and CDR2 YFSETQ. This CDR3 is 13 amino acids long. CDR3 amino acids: CASSLQGWETQYF. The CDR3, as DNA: TGCGCCAGCAGCCTACAGGGGTGGGAGACCCAGTACTTC.

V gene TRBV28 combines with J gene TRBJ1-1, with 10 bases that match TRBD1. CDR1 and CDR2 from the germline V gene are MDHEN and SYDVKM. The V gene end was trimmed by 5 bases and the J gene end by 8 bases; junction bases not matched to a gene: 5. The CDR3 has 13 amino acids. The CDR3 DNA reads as TGTGCCAGCAGTCTTCGGACAGGGGGGGAAGCTTTCTTT. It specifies CASSLRTGGEAFF.

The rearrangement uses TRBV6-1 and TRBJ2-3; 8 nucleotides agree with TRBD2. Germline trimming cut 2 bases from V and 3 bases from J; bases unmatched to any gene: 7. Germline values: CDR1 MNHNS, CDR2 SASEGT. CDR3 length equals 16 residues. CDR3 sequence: CASSETGGRATDTQYF. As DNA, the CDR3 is TGTGCCAGCAGTGAAACGGGGGGGCGCGCAACAGATACGCAGTATTTT.

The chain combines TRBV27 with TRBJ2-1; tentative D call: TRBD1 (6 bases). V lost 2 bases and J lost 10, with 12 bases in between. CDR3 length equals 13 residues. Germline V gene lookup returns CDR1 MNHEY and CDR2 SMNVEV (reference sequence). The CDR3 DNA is TGTGCCAGCAGTTTAAAGGGGGAACACGAGCAGTTCTTC. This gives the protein CASSLKGEHEQFF.

The CDR3 DNA reads as TGCGCCAGCAGCTGGACAGGGGGGACTGAAGCTTTCTTT. Protein product: CASSWTGGTEAFF. The rearrangement links TRBV5-1 to TRBJ1-1; 10 positions match TRBD1. Germline CDR1 and CDR2: SGHRS and YFSETQ. V was pared by 3 bases and J by 5 bases, with 1 base of the junction left unmatched. The CDR3 has 13 amino acids.

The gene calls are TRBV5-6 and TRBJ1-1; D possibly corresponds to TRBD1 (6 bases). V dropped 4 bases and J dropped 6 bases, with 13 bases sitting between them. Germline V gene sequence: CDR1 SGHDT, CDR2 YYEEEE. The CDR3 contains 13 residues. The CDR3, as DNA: TGTGCCAGCAGCGCGGGGGCGTGGGCTGAAGCTTTCTTT. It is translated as CASSAGAWAEAFF.

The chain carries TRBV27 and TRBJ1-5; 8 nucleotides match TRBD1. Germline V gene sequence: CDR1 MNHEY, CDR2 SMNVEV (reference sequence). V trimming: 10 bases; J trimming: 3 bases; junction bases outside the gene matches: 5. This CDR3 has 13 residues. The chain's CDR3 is CAIGTGANQPQHF. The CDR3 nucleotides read TGTGCCATCGGGACAGGCGCCAATCAGCCCCAGCATTTT.

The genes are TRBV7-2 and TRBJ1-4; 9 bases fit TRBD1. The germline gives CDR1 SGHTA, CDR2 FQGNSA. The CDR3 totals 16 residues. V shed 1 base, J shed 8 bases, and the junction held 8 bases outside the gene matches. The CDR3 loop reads CASSLVGQGIGEKLFF. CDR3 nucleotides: TGTGCCAGCAGCTTAGTGGGACAGGGAATAGGAGAAAAACTGTTTTTT.

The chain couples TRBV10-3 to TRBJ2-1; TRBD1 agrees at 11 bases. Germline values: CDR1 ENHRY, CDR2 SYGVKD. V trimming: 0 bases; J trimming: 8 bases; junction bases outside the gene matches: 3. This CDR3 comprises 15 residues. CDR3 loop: CAISESRGQGDEQFF. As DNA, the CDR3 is TGTGCCATCAGTGAGTCCAGGGGACAGGGGGATGAGCAGTTCTTC.

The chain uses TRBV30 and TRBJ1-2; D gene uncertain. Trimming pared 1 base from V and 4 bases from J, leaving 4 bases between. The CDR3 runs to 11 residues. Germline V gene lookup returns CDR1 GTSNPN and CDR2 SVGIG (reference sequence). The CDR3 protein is CAWSDGYGYTF. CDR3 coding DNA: TGTGCCTGGAGTGACGGCTATGGCTACACCTTC.

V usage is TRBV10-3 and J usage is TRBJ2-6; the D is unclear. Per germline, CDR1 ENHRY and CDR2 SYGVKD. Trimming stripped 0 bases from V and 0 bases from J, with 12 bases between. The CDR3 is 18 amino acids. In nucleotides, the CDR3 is TGTGCCATCAGTGAGTCGCGGCCCGAGAGCTCTGGGGCCAACGTCCTGACTTTC. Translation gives CAISESRPESSGANVLTF.